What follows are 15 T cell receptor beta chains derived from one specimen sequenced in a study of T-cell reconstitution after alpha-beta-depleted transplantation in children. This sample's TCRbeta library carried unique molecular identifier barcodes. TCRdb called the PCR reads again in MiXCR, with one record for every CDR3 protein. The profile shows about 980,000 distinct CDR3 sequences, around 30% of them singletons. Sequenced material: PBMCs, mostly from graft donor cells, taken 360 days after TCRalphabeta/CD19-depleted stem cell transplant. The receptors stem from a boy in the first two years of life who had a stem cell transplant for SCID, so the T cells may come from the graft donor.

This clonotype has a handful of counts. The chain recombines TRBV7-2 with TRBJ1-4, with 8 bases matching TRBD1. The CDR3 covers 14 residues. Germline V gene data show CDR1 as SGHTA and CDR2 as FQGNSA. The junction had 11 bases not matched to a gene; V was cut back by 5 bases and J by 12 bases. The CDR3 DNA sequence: TGTGCCAGCAGCGCAGGGACAGGCCCAAAGGAACTGTTTTTT. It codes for CASSAGTGPKELFF.

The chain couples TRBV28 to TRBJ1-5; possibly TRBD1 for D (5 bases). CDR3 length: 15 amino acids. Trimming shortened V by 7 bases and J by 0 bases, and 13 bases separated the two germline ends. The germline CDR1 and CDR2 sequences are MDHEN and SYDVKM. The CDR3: CASIGSGNSNQPQHF. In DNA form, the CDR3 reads TGTGCCAGCATAGGTTCAGGGAATAGCAATCAGCCCCAGCATTTT.

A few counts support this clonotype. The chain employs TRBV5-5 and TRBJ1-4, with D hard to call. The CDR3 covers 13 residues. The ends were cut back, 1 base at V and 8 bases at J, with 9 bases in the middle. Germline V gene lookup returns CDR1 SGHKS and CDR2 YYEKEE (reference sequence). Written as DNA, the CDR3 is TGTGCCAGCAGCTTGACGGCCGCCGAAAAACTGTTTTTT. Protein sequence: CASSLTAAEKLFF.

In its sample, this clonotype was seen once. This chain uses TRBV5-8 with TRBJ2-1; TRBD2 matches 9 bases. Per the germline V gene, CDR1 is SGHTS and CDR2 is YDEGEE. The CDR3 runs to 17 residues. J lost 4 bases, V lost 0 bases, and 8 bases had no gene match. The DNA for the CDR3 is TGTGCCAGCAGCTTGGTTCCCGGGACTAGCTGGTACAATGAGCAGTTCTTC. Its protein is CASSLVPGTSWYNEQFF.

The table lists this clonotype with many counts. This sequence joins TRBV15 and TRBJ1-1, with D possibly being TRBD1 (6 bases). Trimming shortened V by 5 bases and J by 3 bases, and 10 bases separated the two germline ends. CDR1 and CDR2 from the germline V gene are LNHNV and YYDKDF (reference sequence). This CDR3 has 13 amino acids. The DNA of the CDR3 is TGTGCCACCAGCGGACAGCGACACACTGAAGCTTTCTTT. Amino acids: CATSGQRHTEAFF. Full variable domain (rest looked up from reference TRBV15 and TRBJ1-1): DAMVIQNPRYQVTQFGKPVTLSCSQTLNHNVMYWYQQKSSQAPKLLFHYYDKDFNNEADTPDNFQSRRPNTSFCFLDIRSPGLGDTAMYLCATSGQRHTEAFFGQGTRLTVV.

The CDR3: CASSVAPGGIPADTQYF. CDR3 DNA sequence: TGTGCCAGCAGCGTAGCTCCTGGGGGGATTCCCGCAGATACGCAGTATTTT. This chain links TRBV9 with TRBJ2-3; maybe TRBD2 (6 bases). The germline V gene encodes CDR1 SGDLS and CDR2 YYNGEE. There are 17 residues in the CDR3. Trimming left V 0 bases short and J 4 bases short, with 18 bases between. Based on the CDR3 plus reference TRBV9 and TRBJ2-3, the full variable domain is DSGVTQTPKHLITATGQRVTLRCSPRSGDLSVYWYQQSLDQGLQFLIQYYNGEERAKGNILERFSAQQFPDLHSELNLSSLELGDSALYFCASSVAPGGIPADTQYFGPGTRLTVL.

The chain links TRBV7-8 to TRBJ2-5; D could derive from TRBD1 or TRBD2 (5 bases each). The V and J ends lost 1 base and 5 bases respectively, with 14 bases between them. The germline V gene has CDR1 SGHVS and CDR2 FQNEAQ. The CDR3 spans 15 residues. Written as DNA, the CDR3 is TGTGCCAGCAGCTTAGTGGCAGGAGAGGGGGAGACCCAGTACTTC. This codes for CASSLVAGEGETQYF.

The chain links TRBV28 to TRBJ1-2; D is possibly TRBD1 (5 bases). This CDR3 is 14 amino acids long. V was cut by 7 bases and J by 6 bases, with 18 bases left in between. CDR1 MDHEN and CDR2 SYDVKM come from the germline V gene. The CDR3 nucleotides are TGTGCCAGCAATTCGAATTTTAGGGGAGATGGCTACACCTTC. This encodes CASNSNFRGDGYTF.

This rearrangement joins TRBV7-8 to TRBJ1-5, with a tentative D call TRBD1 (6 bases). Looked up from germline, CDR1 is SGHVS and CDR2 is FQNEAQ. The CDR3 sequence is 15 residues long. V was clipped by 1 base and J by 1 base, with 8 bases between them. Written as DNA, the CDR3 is TGTGCCAGCAGCTTAGTTGGACAGAGCAATCAGCCCCAGCATTTT. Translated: CASSLVGQSNQPQHF.

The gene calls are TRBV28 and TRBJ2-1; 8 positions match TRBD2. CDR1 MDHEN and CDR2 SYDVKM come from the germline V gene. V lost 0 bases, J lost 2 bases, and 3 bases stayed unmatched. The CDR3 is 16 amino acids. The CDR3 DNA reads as TGTGCCAGCAGTTTATGGGAACTAGCGGCCTACAATGAGCAGTTCTTC. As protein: CASSLWELAAYNEQFF.

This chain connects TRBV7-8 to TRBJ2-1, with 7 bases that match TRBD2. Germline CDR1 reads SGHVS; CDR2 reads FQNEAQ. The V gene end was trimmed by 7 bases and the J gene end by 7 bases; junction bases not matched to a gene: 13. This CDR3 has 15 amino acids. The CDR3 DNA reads TGTGCCAGCAACCCCCTCGGGGGGAGGTCGAATGAGCAGTTCTTC. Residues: CASNPLGGRSNEQFF.

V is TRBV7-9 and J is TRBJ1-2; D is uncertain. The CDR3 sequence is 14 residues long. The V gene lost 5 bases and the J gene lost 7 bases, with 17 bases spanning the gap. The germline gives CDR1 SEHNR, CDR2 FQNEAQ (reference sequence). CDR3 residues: CASSRVGREAGYTF. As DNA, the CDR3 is TGTGCCAGCAGCCGCGTAGGAAGGGAGGCTGGCTACACCTTC.

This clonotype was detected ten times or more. The DNA of the CDR3 is TGTGCCAGCAGTTACTCGGTGGGGATGGGGTGGGAGACCCAGTACTTC. Protein sequence: CASSYSVGMGWETQYF. The chain carries TRBV6-5 and TRBJ2-5; D unresolved. Trimming left V 0 bases short and J 5 bases short, with 16 bases between. This CDR3 region has 16 residues. The germline CDR1 and CDR2 sequences are MNHEY and SVGAGI.

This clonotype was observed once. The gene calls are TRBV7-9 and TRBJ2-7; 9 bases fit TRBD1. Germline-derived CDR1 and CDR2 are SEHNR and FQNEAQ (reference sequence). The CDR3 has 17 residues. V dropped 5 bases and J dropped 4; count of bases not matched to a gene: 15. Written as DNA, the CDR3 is TGTGCCAGCAGCGGCCGGGACAGGGAGCCTCATGTTTACGAGCAGTACTTC. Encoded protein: CASSGRDREPHVYEQYF.

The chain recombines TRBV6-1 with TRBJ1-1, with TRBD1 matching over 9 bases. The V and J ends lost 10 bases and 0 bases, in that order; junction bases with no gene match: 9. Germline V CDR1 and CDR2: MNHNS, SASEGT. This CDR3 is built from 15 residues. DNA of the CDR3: TGTGCCAACCGGACAGGGGAGGACATGAACACTGAAGCTTTCTTT. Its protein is CANRTGEDMNTEAFF.